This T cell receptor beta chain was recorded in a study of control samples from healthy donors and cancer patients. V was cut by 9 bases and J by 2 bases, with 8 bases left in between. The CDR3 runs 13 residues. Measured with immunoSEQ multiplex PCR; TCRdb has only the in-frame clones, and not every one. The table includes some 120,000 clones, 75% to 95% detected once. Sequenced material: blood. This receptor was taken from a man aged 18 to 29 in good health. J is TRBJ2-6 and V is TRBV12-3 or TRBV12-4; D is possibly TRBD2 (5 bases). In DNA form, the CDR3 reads TGTGCCAGTAGAGGGACTGGGGCCAACGTCCTGACTTTC. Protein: CASRGTGANVLTF.